These T cell receptor beta chains were read from a single sample in a study of T cells in Graves' hyperthyroidism and ophthalmopathy. MiXCR, applied by TCRdb to the multiplex PCR reads, yields one record per CDR3 protein. The sample lists hundreds of thousands of distinct CDR3 sequences, 12% to 15% occurring once. The sample was blood. These receptors came from a woman aged 18-29 years with Graves' hyperthyroidism. CDR3s include the opening cysteine and the closing phenylalanine or tryptophan. The D gene is left open where the match is weak. Size tells how often a clone was seen (once, few, many) or the class of an expanded clone, and some rows leave it out.

DNA	CDR3	size	D	V	J
TGTGCCAGCAGCTATAGGGCAGATACGCAGTATTTT	CASSYRADTQYF	few	.	TRBV13	TRBJ2-3
TGCGCCAGCAGCTTGGGCGACGGAGACTACGAGCAGTACTTC	CASSLGDGDYEQYF	many	.	TRBV5-1	TRBJ2-7
TGTGCCATCAGTGAATTGGACAGGGCATACAATGAGCAGTTCTTC	CAISELDRAYNEQFF	few	TRBD1	TRBV10-3	TRBJ2-1
TGTGCCAGCAGCCAAGGCTCAGGATTTAACTATGGCTACACCTTC	CASSQGSGFNYGYTF	.	.	TRBV3-1	TRBJ1-2
TGTGCCACCCAATCGACAGGGGGCCAAGTTTGGGGCACAGATACGCAGTATTTT	CATQSTGGQVWGTDTQYF	many	TRBD1	TRBV6-1	TRBJ2-3
TGTGCCAGCAGCTTATACGCGCCTGAGCAGTTCTTC	CASSLYAPEQFF	many	.	TRBV7-9	TRBJ2-1
TGTGCCAGCAGCCCTGTGCTTCAGCCTGTCGATTGGGCTTTCTTT	CASSPVLQPVDWAFF	.	.	TRBV7-8	TRBJ1-1
TGTGCCAGCAGTTCATTACAGGGGGCGAACACTGAAGCTTTCTTT	CASSSLQGANTEAFF	few	TRBD1	TRBV27	TRBJ1-1
TGCAGCGTCGGGACTAGCGGGGGAATCACCGGGGAGCTGTTTTTT	CSVGTSGGITGELFF	many	TRBD2	TRBV29-1	TRBJ2-2
TGTGCCAGCAGTTACGCCCTCTTGGGAGAGCAGTACTTC	CASSYALLGEQYF	many	.	TRBV6-2/TRBV6-3	TRBJ2-7
TGCAGTGCAATGGCCCAGCGGGAGAGTGGCACAGATACGCAGTATTTT	CSAMAQRESGTDTQYF	few	TRBD2	TRBV20-1	TRBJ2-3
TGTGCCAGCTCTCTAGGTAGGCGGGTCGACGAGCAGTACTTC	CASSLGRRVDEQYF	.	.	TRBV12-3/TRBV12-4	TRBJ2-7
TGTGCCAGCAGCTCCTGGACTAGCGGGAGCGCAGATACGCAGTATTTT	CASSSWTSGSADTQYF	many	TRBD2	TRBV11-3	TRBJ2-3
TGCGCCAGCAGCCAAGATCGGGGCGGGATCTCGATTTATGAGCAGTTCTTC	CASSQDRGGISIYEQFF	.	.	TRBV11-2	TRBJ2-1
TGTGCCAGCAGCCTATATCAGCCCCAGCATTTT	CASSLYQPQHF	.	.	TRBV6-1	TRBJ1-5
TGTGCCAGCAGCACCGGGACAGGGTGGGTTGAAGCTTTCTTT	CASSTGTGWVEAFF	many	TRBD1	TRBV13	TRBJ1-1
TGCAGTGCTCTGTGGGTTTCCCATGAGCAGTTCTTC	CSALWVSHEQFF	many	.	TRBV20-1	TRBJ2-1
TGTGCCAGCTCACCTTCGACAGGGTCTGGAAACACCATATATTTT	CASSPSTGSGNTIYF	many	TRBD1	TRBV18	TRBJ1-3
TGCAGTGCTAGAGTAGTAGGCAGTTCACCCCTCCACTTT	CSARVVGSSPLHF	.	.	TRBV20-1	TRBJ1-6
TGTGCCAGCAGAGCCGTAGCGGGAGGGCCGGGGGATACGCAGTATTTT	CASRAVAGGPGDTQYF	.	TRBD2	TRBV6-2/TRBV6-3	TRBJ2-3
TGTGCCAGCAGCGAGATCAGGGGGCGCACCGGGGAGCTGTTTTTT	CASSEIRGRTGELFF	many	TRBD1	TRBV11-2	TRBJ2-2
TGTGCCAGCAGCCAAGGGAGGCTAGAGCAGTACTTC	CASSQGRLEQYF	many	.	TRBV3-1	TRBJ2-7
TGTGCCAGGGGGGGGGAGTACGAGCAGTACTTC	CARGGEYEQYF	few	TRBD2	TRBV28	TRBJ2-7
TGTGCCAGCTCATTTTCGCCCGACATCCTCACGCGAGAGACCCAGTACTTC	CASSFSPDILTRETQYF	.	.	TRBV18	TRBJ2-5
TGCGCCAGCAGCCATAGATTGGGGCTCATGAACACTGAAGCTTTCTTT	CASSHRLGLMNTEAFF	.	.	TRBV4-1	TRBJ1-1
TGCAGCGTCGGTTCGTTACTAAGGGATGACGGGGAGCAGTTCTTC	CSVGSLLRDDGEQFF	once	.	TRBV29-1	TRBJ2-1
TGTGCCTGGGGCTACGTCAATGAGCAGTTCTTC	CAWGYVNEQFF	.	.	TRBV30	TRBJ2-1
TGCAGTGCTAGAGATTTTCGAGGAGCGGTTAACAATGAGCAGTTCTTC	CSARDFRGAVNNEQFF	many	.	TRBV20-1	TRBJ2-1
TGTGCCAGCAGCCGAAAGGGACATTTGGGTTCCGGCTACACCTTC	CASSRKGHLGSGYTF	many	.	TRBV3-1	TRBJ1-2
TGTGCCAGCAGTTTCGACAGCGCCAGTACAGATACGCAGTATTTT	CASSFDSASTDTQYF	few	.	TRBV12-3/TRBV12-4	TRBJ2-3
TGTGCCAGCAGCTTTGGGCGGGGTACTCAAGAGACCCAGTACTTC	CASSFGRGTQETQYF	many	.	TRBV7-7	TRBJ2-5
TGTGCCAGCAGCTTAGACGGCCCCTCCTACGAGCAGTACTTC	CASSLDGPSYEQYF	many	.	TRBV11-2	TRBJ2-7
TGTGCCAGCAGCCCTAAGGTGGCCCGTGTCTATGGCTACACCTTC	CASSPKVARVYGYTF	.	.	TRBV7-9	TRBJ1-2
TGTGCCAGCAGTCCACTGGACAAATACAATGAGCAGTTCTTC	CASSPLDKYNEQFF	many	.	TRBV12-3/TRBV12-4	TRBJ2-1
TGTGCCAGCAGTCCGCCTGGACAGCGCGGAGACGAGCAGTACTTC	CASSPPGQRGDEQYF	few	.	TRBV6-1	TRBJ2-7
TGTGCCAGCAGCCGGACGGGGACAGGGGATTATCAGCCCCAGCATTTT	CASSRTGTGDYQPQHF	.	TRBD1	TRBV6-2/TRBV6-3	TRBJ1-5
TGTGCCAGCAGTACGACCGGGACGAACTCCTACGAGCAGTACTTC	CASSTTGTNSYEQYF	.	.	TRBV7-9	TRBJ2-7
TGTGCCAGCAGCCGGAACGTCCTGACTTTC	CASSRNVLTF	few	.	TRBV12-3/TRBV12-4	TRBJ2-6
TGTGCCACCAGCAGAGATCCTAGCGGTTCCTACGAGCAGTACTTC	CATSRDPSGSYEQYF	.	TRBD2	TRBV15	TRBJ2-7
TGTGCCAGCAGGGGGGAACCCCACCCCAAGTGGGAGACCCAGTACTTC	CASRGEPHPKWETQYF	.	.	TRBV28	TRBJ2-5
TGTGCCTGGGGACCGGGACACATCGTCAACGAGCAGTACTTC	CAWGPGHIVNEQYF	.	.	TRBV30	TRBJ2-7
TGTGCCAGCAGCCCAAATACGAACACTGAAGCTTTCTTT	CASSPNTNTEAFF	few	.	TRBV7-3	TRBJ1-1
TGCAGTGCTAGAGATGGGACCTGGAACACTGAAGCTTTCTTT	CSARDGTWNTEAFF	many	.	TRBV20-1	TRBJ1-1
TGTGCCAGCAGCACAGACTCGGGCTCCTACAATGAGCAGTACTTC	CASSTDSGSYNEQYF	.	.	TRBV7-2	TRBJ2-7
TGTGCCAGCACCTCAGGGGGCAATGAGCAGTTCTTC	CASTSGGNEQFF	.	TRBD1	TRBV7-2	TRBJ2-1
TGTGCCTGGAGTGGACAGGTGGATTCACCCCTCCACTTT	CAWSGQVDSPLHF	many	.	TRBV30	TRBJ1-6
TGCAGCGTTGACGGGACAGGTTCTCCCTACGAGCAGTACTTC	CSVDGTGSPYEQYF	.	TRBD1	TRBV29-1	TRBJ2-7
TGTGCCAGCAGCCGAGGACTAGCACCGAATCAAGAGACCCAGTACTTC	CASSRGLAPNQETQYF	many	TRBD2	TRBV11-2	TRBJ2-5
TGTGCCAGCGGAAGGTGGTCCCCTAATGAAAAACTGTTTTTT	CASGRWSPNEKLFF	.	.	TRBV7-8	TRBJ1-4
TGCAGTGCTAGGGTCGCGGGAGTCGGCGAGCAGTACTTC	CSARVAGVGEQYF	.	TRBD2	TRBV20-1	TRBJ2-7
TGTGCCAGCTCACCCACGACAGGGCCTCAGCCCCAGCATTTT	CASSPTTGPQPQHF	.	TRBD1	TRBV18	TRBJ1-5
TGTGCCAGCAGCTTAATTAACAGCGGGAGCAATCAGCCCCAGCATTTT	CASSLINSGSNQPQHF	.	.	TRBV7-3	TRBJ1-5
TGTGCCAGTAGTATGGACAGAGCGTATAGCAATCAGCCCCAGCATTTT	CASSMDRAYSNQPQHF	few	.	TRBV19	TRBJ1-5